This TCR beta chain appears in the sequencing data of a study of breast tumors, draining lymph nodes, adjacent tissues (dated by TCRdb to about 2016). Regarding the study in general: TCR beta repertoires were compared across tumor, adjacent nontumor tissue and axillary lymph nodes obtained from breast cancer patients. In human breast cancer, the study set out to evaluate how tumor, surrounding tissue and draining lymph node repertoires relate to one another and whether T cells may move between these sites.

Data came from an Illumina HiSeq 2000. TCR beta chain libraries were generated through multiplex PCR amplification. The amplified TCR beta chain products were analyzed by high-throughput sequencing. The public sequencing data were trimmed at Q25 with fastp and processed into clonotypes with MiXCR by TCRdb, which kept only in-frame beta chains. Identical CDR3 protein sequences are pooled into one entry, listed with their most common genes and DNA. In all, the sample holds some 170,000 distinct CDR3 sequences, and 30% to 40% of those were seen once. The top ten clones comprise around 4% of the sample. Overall study outcomes, separate from this receptor: The conclusion that tumor T cells originate in lymph nodes was framed as consistent with a hypothesis rather than directly demonstrated. T-cell repertoire diversity in tumors was found to be lower than in lymph nodes but higher than in nontumor tissue, and preferential V and J gene usage was observed. Tumor and nontumor tissue repertoires were found to be significantly more similar in luminal-like than in basal-like breast cancer. The data were considered consistent with the idea that most tumor T cells come from the lymph node and then expand in tumor tissue.

The lymph node samples were taken from the axillary draining lymph nodes of breast cancer patients. As for this clonotype: The specificity of this receptor is unknown. No quality values exist for individual bases; no much larger clone is one base distant.

Trimming leaves V shorter by 3 bases and J shorter by 10 bases, with the junction holding 9 bases beyond the gene matches. Measured from the cysteine to the phenylalanine, the CDR3 is 15 residues long. The only DNA kept is the CDR3, 45 bases in frame from the first base. As encoded in the germline V gene, CDR1 is SGDLS while CDR2 is YYNGEE. The receptor chain draws on TRBV9 and TRBJ2-1; 11 central bases correspond to TRBD2. The sequence was obtained from a female donor with breast cancer. Some clones in this sample may be carry-over from other donors' samples. The source material was axillary lymph node tissue. The CDR3 protein sequence reads: CASSADSGRAWEQFF. At the DNA level, the sequence is TGTGCCAGCAGCGCGGATAGCGGGAGGGCCTGGGAGCAGTTCTTC.